Below are 27 T cell receptor beta chains sequenced from a single sample in a study of T cells in Graves' hyperthyroidism and ophthalmopathy. TCR beta CDR3 sequences were amplified from RNA transcripts. A set of HTBI primers served as the primers for a first-round RT-PCR of the TCR CDR3. Each CDR3 protein is one row after TCRdb ran MiXCR on the multiplex PCR reads. The sample includes over 350,000 distinct CDR3 sequences, roughly 14% of them seen just once. Specimen: blood. The receptors here all came from a man between 18 and 35 years old with Graves' ophthalmopathy.

This clonotype appeared many times. V is TRBV11-2 and J is TRBJ2-7, with 7 bases that match TRBD2. CDR1 is SGHAT and CDR2 is FQNNGV in the germline V gene. There are 12 residues in the CDR3. V lost 5 bases, J lost 6 bases, and 4 bases stayed unmatched. The CDR3 here is CASSRGEGEQYF. The DNA for the CDR3 is TGTGCCAGCAGCCGGGGGGAGGGCGAGCAGTACTTC.

The V and J genes are TRBV19 and TRBJ2-1, with 10 bases that match TRBD2. This CDR3 has 15 residues. Unmatched junction bases numbered 8, after V lost 7 bases and J lost 5 bases. Germline V gene data show CDR1 as LNHDA and CDR2 as SQIVND (reference sequence). For the CDR3, the DNA is TGTGCCAGTACCTACAGCGGGAGGGGAAACAATGAGCAGTTCTTC. This sequence encodes CASTYSGRGNNEQFF. The full variable domain, its missing parts supplied by reference TRBV19 and TRBJ2-1, is DGGITQSPKYLFRKEGQNVTLSCEQNLNHDAMYWYRQDPGQGLRLIYYSQIVNDFQKGDIAEGYSVSREKKESFPLTVTSAQKNPTAFYLCASTYSGRGNNEQFFGPGTRLTVL.

This clonotype was detected many times. Here the CDR3 DNA reads TGCAGTGCTAGGGACCCCTCGGACAGGGTGGTGTATAATGAGCAGTTCTTC. Amino acids: CSARDPSDRVVYNEQFF. The genes are TRBV20-1 and TRBJ2-1; 8 bases are a match to TRBD1. CDR1 is DFQATT, CDR2 SNEGSKA, per germline (reference sequence). The CDR3 has 17 amino acids. V dropped 3 bases and J dropped 7; count of bases not matched to a gene: 17.

This clonotype was seen at least ten times. The V call is TRBV7-9, the J call TRBJ1-2; D call uncertain. Deletions cut 8 bases from V and 8 bases from J, with 15 bases between. Germline CDR1 and CDR2: SEHNR and FQNEAQ (reference sequence). This CDR3 is built from 12 residues. CDR3 amino acids: CASETGDAGYTF. CDR3 nucleotide sequence: TGTGCCAGCGAAACTGGCGATGCGGGCTACACCTTC.

Of note for this clonotype: A read error may be the cause here, since a much bigger clone is one base away. This chain uses TRBV6-2 or TRBV6-3 with TRBJ2-3; no reliable D call. V lost 6 bases, J lost 5 bases, and 15 bases lay in between. The CDR3 totals 14 residues. The germline CDR1 and CDR2 sequences are MNHEY and SVGEGT. As DNA, the CDR3 is TGTGCCAGCAGAGGCGAGAGCCAGATAGATACGCAGTATTTT. Translation gives CASRGESQIDTQYF.

This clonotype has a count of ten or more. The rearrangement links TRBV4-1 to TRBJ2-3; a possible D gene is TRBD1 (6 bases). The V and J ends lost 6 bases and 2 bases respectively, with 15 bases between them. Germline V gene data show CDR1 as MGHRA and CDR2 as YSYEKL. The CDR3 extends over 15 amino acids. The CDR3 DNA reads as TGCGCCAGCAGATTCACAGGGAGTAACACAGATACGCAGTATTTT. The encoded protein is CASRFTGSNTDTQYF.

The sample holds many counts of this clonotype. The J gene is TRBJ2-1, the V gene TRBV15; 7 nucleotides line up with TRBD2. The V segment lost 5 bases and the J segment 10 bases; nucleotides outside the gene matches: 8. Per the germline V gene, CDR1 is LNHNV and CDR2 is YYDKDF (reference sequence). This CDR3 has 13 amino acids. Written as DNA, the CDR3 is TGTGCCACCAGCGCGGTTGGCGGGAGAGAGCAGTTCTTC. This encodes CATSAVGGREQFF.

This clonotype was counted only a few times. The gene calls are TRBV18 and TRBJ1-2; D perhaps matches TRBD1 (5 bases). The germline V gene has CDR1 KGHSH and CDR2 LQKENI. The length of the CDR3 is 16 residues. With 5 bases removed from V and 6 bases from J, the gap between germline ends came to 22 bases. The CDR3 sequence: CASSLRVDSPTDGYTF. As DNA, the CDR3 is TGTGCCAGCTCATTACGGGTAGACAGTCCTACGGATGGCTACACCTTC.

This chain uses TRBV6-6 with TRBJ2-4; D remains unclear. Germline CDR1 reads MNHNY; CDR2 reads SVGAGI (reference sequence). The CDR3 loop spans 16 amino acids. The V end lost 2 bases, the J end lost 1 base, and 12 bases lay between the germline ends. The CDR3 DNA sequence: TGTGCCAGCAGTTACCTCCCCGGTCGGGCCAAAAACATTCAGTACTTC. This encodes CASSYLPGRAKNIQYF.

This clonotype came up many times. The chain joins TRBV30 to TRBJ2-2; D gene uncertain. V was trimmed by 0 bases and J by 4 bases, leaving 9 bases between them. Germline CDR1 GTSNPN, CDR2 SVGIG (reference sequence). The CDR3 is made up of 14 amino acids. In DNA, the CDR3 is TGTGCCTGGAGTGTACCGGGCCTCACCGGGGAGCTGTTTTTT. Residues: CAWSVPGLTGELFF.

At least ten counts were recorded for this clonotype. This chain joins TRBV12-3 or TRBV12-4 and TRBJ2-2; 10 nucleotides line up with TRBD2. After removal of 2 bases from V and 5 bases from J, the junction contained 2 bases not matched to a gene. This CDR3 region has 15 residues. The CDR3 bases are TGTGCCAGCAGTTTAAGTAGCGGGAGGACCGGGGAGCTGTTTTTT. It codes for CASSLSSGRTGELFF.

This clonotype was recorded many times. The rearrangement links TRBV30 to TRBJ2-3, with TRBD2 matching over 7 bases. Germline loops: CDR1 GTSNPN, CDR2 SVGIG (reference sequence). The CDR3 consists of 15 residues. V dropped 1 base and J dropped 1; count of bases not matched to a gene: 5. The CDR3, as DNA: TGTGCCTGGAGTGGTCCCCGGGAGGGCACAGATACGCAGTATTTT. This sequence encodes CAWSGPREGTDTQYF.

This clonotype was found many times. The chain carries TRBV20-1 and TRBJ2-1, with TRBD1 as a possible D gene (5 bases). Germline CDR1 is DFQATT and CDR2 is SNEGSKA (reference sequence). V was pared by 6 bases and J by 1 base, with 10 bases between. The CDR3 has 13 amino acids. The CDR3 region has the DNA TGCAGTGCCACGGACACGTCCTACAATGAGCAGTTCTTC. Protein sequence: CSATDTSYNEQFF.

V usage is TRBV11-3 and J usage is TRBJ2-7; perhaps TRBD1 as D (6 bases). The CDR3 covers 16 residues. Germline-derived CDR1 and CDR2 are SGHNT and YENEEA. V was trimmed by 7 bases and J by 5 bases, leaving 24 bases between them. The CDR3 sequence: CASTKVGSGVLDEQYF. Written as DNA, the CDR3 is TGTGCCAGCACCAAGGTTGGGTCAGGGGTCTTGGACGAGCAGTACTTC. Complete variable domain (other parts from reference TRBV11-3 and TRBJ2-7): EAGVVQSPRYKIIEKKQPVAFWCNPISGHNTLYWYLQNLGQGPELLIRYENEEAVDDSQLPKDRFSAERLKGVDSTLKIQPAELGDSAVYLCASTKVGSGVLDEQYFGPGTRLTVT.

This clonotype was counted many times. The rearrangement joins TRBV6-5 to TRBJ2-7, with 10 bases that match TRBD2. The junction had 12 bases not matched to a gene; V was cut back by 0 bases and J by 7 bases. This CDR3 contains 17 residues. In germline, CDR1 is MNHEY, CDR2 SVGAGI. CDR3 residues: CASSYSRRSGGPQEQYF. The DNA of the CDR3 is TGTGCCAGCAGTTACTCGAGGCGTAGCGGGGGGCCCCAAGAGCAGTACTTC.

This clonotype has just a few counts. The genes are TRBV15 and TRBJ1-5, with D hard to call. In germline, CDR1 is LNHNV, CDR2 YYDKDF (reference sequence). This CDR3 has 15 amino acids. Deletions cut 0 bases from V and 6 bases from J, with 12 bases between. DNA for the CDR3: TGTGCCACCAGCAGAGATCATCCGGGTTTTCAGCCCCAGCATTTT. It encodes CATSRDHPGFQPQHF.

This clonotype was seen ten or more times. The chain employs TRBV2 and TRBJ1-1; D remains unclear. V dropped 1 base and J dropped 8 bases, with 5 bases sitting between them. Germline V gives CDR1 SNHLY, CDR2 FYNNEI. The CDR3 loop spans 11 amino acids. For the CDR3, the DNA is TGTGCCAGCAGTGAAGATGGGGAAGCTTTCTTT. It specifies CASSEDGEAFF. Using reference TRBV2 and TRBJ1-1 for the parts outside the CDR3, the full variable domain is EPEVTQTPSHQVTQMGQEVILRCVPISNHLYFYWYRQILGQKVEFLVSFYNNEISEKSEIFDDQFSVERPDGSNFTLKIRSTKLEDSAMYFCASSEDGEAFFGQGTRLTVV.

Many counts were recorded for this clonotype. J is TRBJ2-4 and V is TRBV12-3 or TRBV12-4; 10 bases are shared with TRBD1. The CDR3 length is 17 residues. V lost 5 bases, J lost 2 bases, and 9 bases stayed unmatched. The CDR3 loop is CASSHSPGQGPKNIQYF. As DNA, the CDR3 is TGTGCCAGCAGTCACTCCCCGGGACAGGGGCCCAAAAACATTCAGTACTTC.

Only a few counts were recorded for this clonotype. The chain recombines TRBV30 with TRBJ2-7; TRBD1 matches at 10 bases. Per germline, CDR1 GTSNPN and CDR2 SVGIG (reference sequence). J lost 7 bases, V lost 5 bases, and 8 bases had no gene match. The CDR3 consists of 13 residues. The CDR3 here is CAWGRQGAGEQYF. CDR3 DNA sequence: TGTGCCTGGGGACGACAGGGGGCCGGGGAGCAGTACTTC.

This clonotype has ten or more counts. This chain connects TRBV10-3 to TRBJ1-2; a weak D match, TRBD1 (6 bases). This CDR3 is 12 amino acids long. From germline, CDR1 is ENHRY and CDR2 SYGVKD. V was trimmed by 7 bases and J by 2 bases, leaving 8 bases between them. This CDR3 reads CAITDSNYGYTF. The CDR3 nucleotides read TGTGCCATCACGGACAGCAACTATGGCTACACCTTC.

CDR3 sequence (DNA): TGTGCCAGCAGCTTGGGGGTAGAAGAGACCCAGTACTTC. It translates to CASSLGVEETQYF. This chain connects TRBV5-5 to TRBJ2-5, with D unclear. V was pared by 0 bases and J by 3 bases, with 6 bases between. Germline CDR1 reads SGHKS; CDR2 reads YYEKEE (reference sequence). The CDR3 covers 13 residues.

Comments on this clonotype: It may be a read error: a sequence one base away is much more abundant. The CDR3 region has the DNA TGTGCCAGCAGCTCCCGGCAGGGGCACCTCCGGACTGAAGCTTTCTTT. As protein: CASSSRQGHLRTEAFF. The chain is built from TRBV7-9 and TRBJ1-1; possibly TRBD1 for D (6 bases). V was pared by 4 bases and J by 5 bases, with 20 bases between. Germline V CDR1 and CDR2: SEHNR, FQNEAQ (reference sequence). This CDR3 contains 16 residues.

The J gene is TRBJ1-2, the V gene TRBV20-1, with no clear D. Germline CDR1 DFQATT, CDR2 SNEGSKA (reference sequence). V lost 1 base, J lost 1 base, and 4 bases lay in between. CDR3 length equals 12 residues. The CDR3 loop is CSARADNYGYTF. The CDR3 DNA follows: TGCAGTGCTAGAGCCGATAACTATGGCTACACCTTC.

This clonotype occurred a few times. The rearrangement uses TRBV6-1 and TRBJ2-2; 11 positions agree with TRBD2. The CDR3 has 17 amino acids. Trimming at V came to 2 bases and at J to 5 bases, leaving 7 bases not matched to a gene. Germline V gene data show CDR1 as MNHNS and CDR2 as SASEGT. CDR3: CASSEPLAGGETGELFF. The CDR3 DNA reads as TGTGCCAGCAGTGAACCCCTAGCGGGAGGTGAGACCGGGGAGCTGTTTTTT.

This clonotype was recorded at least ten times. The chain couples TRBV11-2 to TRBJ1-1; weak D call: TRBD1 (5 bases). CDR1 is SGHAT, CDR2 FQNNGV, per germline. Trimming cost V 3 bases and J 1 base, with 6 bases left between them. This CDR3 is 13 amino acids long. CDR3 nucleotides: TGTGCCAGCAGCTTTGGGGCGAACACTGAAGCTTTCTTT. Protein sequence: CASSFGANTEAFF.

The rearrangement links TRBV2 to TRBJ1-6; D possibly corresponds to TRBD1 (6 bases). V was pared by 6 bases and J by 10 bases, with 13 bases between. The V gene's germline CDR1 is SNHLY and CDR2 FYNNEI. The CDR3 consists of 13 residues. The chain's CDR3 is CASSTAGDSPLHF. The CDR3 coding sequence is TGTGCCAGCAGCACTGCAGGGGACTCACCCCTCCACTTT. Full variable domain (remainder filled in from reference TRBV2 and TRBJ1-6): EPEVTQTPSHQVTQMGQEVILRCVPISNHLYFYWYRQILGQKVEFLVSFYNNEISEKSEIFDDQFSVERPDGSNFTLKIRSTKLEDSAMYFCASSTAGDSPLHFGNGTRLTVT.

This clonotype was counted between two and nine times. The chain employs TRBV5-1 and TRBJ2-3; D might be TRBD1 (6 bases). Per germline, CDR1 SGHRS and CDR2 YFSETQ. This CDR3 contains 15 residues. Trimming removed 1 base at V and 0 bases at J, with 9 bases between. The CDR3 reads CASSLYQGSTDTQYF. The CDR3, as DNA: TGCGCCAGCAGCTTGTATCAGGGGAGCACAGATACGCAGTATTTT.